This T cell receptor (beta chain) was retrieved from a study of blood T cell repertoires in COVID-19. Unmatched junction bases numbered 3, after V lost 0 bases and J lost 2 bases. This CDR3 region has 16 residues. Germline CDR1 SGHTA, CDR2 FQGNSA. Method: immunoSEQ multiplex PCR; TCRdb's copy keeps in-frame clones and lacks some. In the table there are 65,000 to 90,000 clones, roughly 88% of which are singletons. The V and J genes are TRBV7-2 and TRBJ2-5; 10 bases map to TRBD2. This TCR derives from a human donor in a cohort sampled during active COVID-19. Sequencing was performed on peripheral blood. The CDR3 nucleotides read TGTGCCAGCAGCTTAGCGCCTAGCGGGGGACAAGAGACCCAGTACTTC. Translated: CASSLAPSGGQETQYF. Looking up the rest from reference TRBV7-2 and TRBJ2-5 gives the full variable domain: GAGVSQSPSNKVTEKGKDVELRCDPISGHTALYWYRQSLGQGLEFLIYFQGNSAPDKSGLPSDRFSAERTGGSVSTLTIQRTQQEDSAVYLCASSLAPSGGQETQYFGPGTRLLVL.